The text below deals with one T cell receptor (beta chain). This specimen comes from a study of cytomegalovirus exposure and HLA in healthy donors. The CDR3 consists of 14 residues. Trimming took 2 bases from V and 3 from J; bases not matched to a gene: 1. Germline CDR1 is WNHNN and CDR2 is SYGVQD (reference sequence). This PCR relied on a set of 60 Vbeta primers and 13 Jbeta primers. Sequencing was performed with immunoSEQ multiplex PCR; in TCRdb, only in-frame clones are kept and a portion is missing. Seen here are 250,000 to 350,000 clones, roughly 90% observed once, and the top ten hold around 4%.

Source material: PBMCs. The chain joins TRBV10-1 to TRBJ2-5; the match to TRBD2 covers 9 bases. This TCR derives from a man aged 40-55 years in good health and CMV-seropositive. CDR3: CASSEASGKETQYF. Written as DNA, the CDR3 is TGCGCCAGCAGTGAGGCTAGCGGGAAAGAGACCCAGTACTTC.